What follows describes a single TCR beta chain. No antigen is known for it. The data stem from a study of post-analysis software for immune sequencing data. General study points: Roughly 5 TRBV segments, including TRBV5-6, TRBV5-1 and TRBV20-1, were more frequent in patients than controls.

Unique molecular identifiers had been added to the TCR beta cDNA libraries. TCRdb re-analysed the PCR reads in MiXCR, keeping a single row per CDR3 protein. The data hold about 380,000 distinct CDR3 sequences, with approximately 33% observed a single time. The length of the CDR3 is 13 residues. V lost 6 bases and J 3 bases, leaving 14 bases between the germline ends. In germline, CDR1 is SQVTM, CDR2 ANQGSEA. The sequencing input was blood. The receptor was isolated from a girl between 5 and 17 years old with multiple sclerosis. The genes are TRBV29-1 and TRBJ2-5; no reliable D call. DNA of the CDR3: TGCAGCGTACGGAACCAGAACGAAGAGACCCAGTACTTC. This encodes CSVRNQNEETQYF.